Presented here are 17 T cell receptor beta chains from one specimen sequenced in a study of T-cell memory formation after mild COVID-19 (dated by TCRdb to 2020 to 2022). Libraries were built with 5' RACE. Sequenced using an Illumina NovaSeq 6000. Using fastp trimming at Q25 and MiXCR clonotype assembly, TCRdb reanalyzed the public sequencing data and kept in-frame beta chains. Rows matching on CDR3 protein sequence are summarized as one entry with the most common DNA and genes. Recorded for this sample are around 340,000 distinct CDR3 sequences; 13% of them occurred a single time. Over 20% of the sample goes to the ten largest clones. Sequenced material: PBMCs or a T cell subset sorted from them (not recorded which). These receptors came from a man between 18 and 35 years old who had mild COVID-19 (a few samples of this study predate the infection). The sample titles of this study are shuffled in the database, so cell type and time point are left out; the donor was told from shared clones.

This clonotype was observed a few times. The chain links TRBV20-1 to TRBJ2-7, with 11 bases matching TRBD2. Trimming removed 0 bases from V and 3 bases from J; junction bases left unmatched: 1. Per the germline V gene, CDR1 is DFQATT and CDR2 is SNEGSKA (reference sequence). The CDR3 totals 14 residues. CDR3 sequence (DNA): TGCAGTGCTAGAGATGGGACTAGCGGCTACGAGCAGTACTTC. It is translated as CSARDGTSGYEQYF.

This clonotype has more than one count but fewer than ten. This chain joins TRBV3-1 and TRBJ2-7, with a tentative D call TRBD1 (5 bases). V lost 10 bases, J lost 5 bases, and 21 bases lay in between. This CDR3 is 14 amino acids long. Germline CDR1 reads LGHDT; CDR2 reads YNNKEL (reference sequence). The CDR3 DNA reads as TGTGCCATCCCAAGAGACCAGGGCGCCCACGAGCAGTACGTC. Translating gives CAIPRDQGAHEQYV.

The chain is built from TRBV6-6 and TRBJ2-3; D gene unclear. This CDR3 region has 12 residues. V gave up 2 bases and J gave up 2 bases, with 2 bases separating them. Germline V gene data show CDR1 as MNHNY and CDR2 as SVGAGI (reference sequence). CDR3 sequence: CASSYPTDTQYF. The DNA for the CDR3 is TGTGCCAGCAGTTACCCCACAGATACGCAGTATTTT.

This chain uses TRBV4-1 with TRBJ2-5, with a weak D call TRBD2 (6 bases). The length of the CDR3 is 12 residues. The germline V and J ends were trimmed by 4 bases and 9 bases, with 12 bases remaining between them. CDR1 and CDR2 from the germline V gene are MGHRA and YSYEKL. The chain's CDR3 is CASSLPPGAQYF. The CDR3 coding sequence is TGCGCCAGCAGCCTCCCACCGGGGGCCCAGTACTTC.

This clonotype was detected only a few times. The chain carries TRBV15 and TRBJ2-5; maybe TRBD1 (6 bases). Looked up from germline, CDR1 is LNHNV and CDR2 is YYDKDF (reference sequence). V gave up 1 base and J gave up 5 bases, with 17 bases separating them. This CDR3 comprises 16 residues. The CDR3, as DNA: TGTGCCACCAGCAGAGTAGGGGGTCCGCCCTTGGAGACCCAGTACTTC. This gives the protein CATSRVGGPPLETQYF.

This clonotype was seen ten or more times. The gene calls are TRBV20-1 and TRBJ2-2; no clear D gene. From germline, CDR1 is DFQATT and CDR2 SNEGSKA (reference sequence). V lost 6 bases, J lost 4 bases, and 9 bases lay in between. The CDR3 covers 12 residues. The CDR3 region has the DNA TGCAGTGCCTCTAACCCCACCGGGGAGCTGTTTTTT. Protein product: CSASNPTGELFF.

V gene TRBV2 combines with J gene TRBJ1-1; 12 bases match TRBD1. The V segment lost 2 bases and the J segment 8 bases; nucleotides outside the gene matches: 3. Germline V gene data show CDR1 as SNHLY and CDR2 as FYNNEI. The CDR3 runs 14 residues. The CDR3 DNA sequence: TGTGCCAGCAGTGAATGGGGACAGGGGGCCGAAGCTTTCTTT. This translates into CASSEWGQGAEAFF.

This clonotype turned up a few times. V is TRBV18 and J is TRBJ2-7; TRBD2 matches at 7 bases. From germline, CDR1 is KGHSH and CDR2 LQKENI. The CDR3 has 15 amino acids. V trimming: 6 bases; J trimming: 3 bases; junction bases outside the gene matches: 11. The CDR3 sequence is CASSPRPSGDYEQYF. DNA of the CDR3: TGTGCCAGCTCTCCTAGGCCTAGCGGTGACTACGAGCAGTACTTC.

CDR3 sequence (DNA): TGTGCCAGCAGCTTACGCAGGGGGTTTCGCTACGAGCAGTACTTC. Translating it yields CASSLRRGFRYEQYF. This chain joins TRBV7-9 and TRBJ2-7; 7 bases agree with TRBD1. V gave up 2 bases and J gave up 3 bases; unmatched junction bases: 7. Germline loops: CDR1 SEHNR, CDR2 FQNEAQ (reference sequence). The CDR3 runs to 15 residues.

This clonotype turned up a few times. In nucleotides, the CDR3 is TGTGCCAGCTCACCGCTACTAGCGGGGGACACAGATACGCAGTATTTT. Translation: CASSPLLAGDTDTQYF. The chain recombines TRBV18 with TRBJ2-3; 11 nucleotides line up with TRBD2. Germline V lookup: CDR1 KGHSH, CDR2 LQKENI. J was trimmed by 2 bases and V by 3 bases; bases with no gene match: 4. The CDR3 contains 16 residues.

The chain joins TRBV7-2 to TRBJ1-6; D not certain. Germline CDR1 is SGHTA and CDR2 is FQGNSA. Trimming shortened V by 5 bases and J by 5 bases, and 13 bases separated the two germline ends. The length of the CDR3 is 15 residues. Written as DNA, the CDR3 is TGTGCCAGCAGCCCTCGGGGAGGGAATAATTCACCCCTCCACTTT. It yields the protein CASSPRGGNNSPLHF.

This clonotype was detected only a few times. The chain is built from TRBV20-1 and TRBJ1-1; TRBD1 might be the D (5 bases). There are 14 residues in the CDR3. V dropped 6 bases and J dropped 1 base, with 15 bases sitting between them. Germline V lookup: CDR1 DFQATT, CDR2 SNEGSKA (reference sequence). The CDR3, as DNA: TGCAGTGCCCCCCGGAGGGGCAGGAACACTGAAGCTTTCTTT. This sequence encodes CSAPRRGRNTEAFF.

This clonotype was counted a few times. V and J are TRBV7-2 and TRBJ1-6, with 7 nucleotides matching TRBD1. V gave up 4 bases and J gave up 5 bases; unmatched junction bases: 5. Germline lookup yields CDR1 SGHTA and CDR2 FQGNSA. CDR3 length: 15 amino acids. In DNA form, the CDR3 reads TGTGCCAGCAGCTCACAGGGGATAAATAATTCACCCCTCCACTTT. It encodes CASSSQGINNSPLHF.

The table lists this clonotype with a few counts. The rearrangement uses TRBV11-1 and TRBJ2-1, with D possibly matching TRBD2 (7 bases). V lost 3 bases, J lost 4 bases, and 13 bases lay in between. There are 15 residues in the CDR3. The germline gives CDR1 SGHAT, CDR2 FQDESV (reference sequence). The DNA of the CDR3 is TGTGCCAGCAGCTTTGCGGGGGCTATATACAATGAGCAGTTCTTC. Translating gives CASSFAGAIYNEQFF.

V gene TRBV29-1 combines with J gene TRBJ1-1, with 7 positions matching TRBD1. CDR3 length: 14 amino acids. Trimming removed 3 bases from V and 1 base from J; junction bases left unmatched: 5. Germline lookup yields CDR1 SQVTM and CDR2 ANQGSEA. The DNA of the CDR3 is TGCAGCGTTGATGGGAGACAGGGGAACACTGAAGCTTTCTTT. This sequence encodes CSVDGRQGNTEAFF.

The chain's CDR3 is CSAKDRGSTDTQYF. CDR3 nucleotides: TGCAGTGCTAAGGACAGGGGGAGCACAGATACGCAGTATTTT. This rearrangement joins TRBV20-1 to TRBJ2-3; TRBD1 matches at 10 bases. The CDR3 contains 14 residues. CDR1 and CDR2 (germline): DFQATT, SNEGSKA (reference sequence). V dropped 4 bases and J dropped 0; count of bases not matched to a gene: 1.

This clonotype was counted a few times. The chain joins TRBV5-1 to TRBJ2-1, with 8 bases matching TRBD2. Germline values: CDR1 SGHRS, CDR2 YFSETQ. The CDR3 length is 15 residues. J was trimmed by 7 bases and V by 7 bases; bases with no gene match: 13. The chain's CDR3 is CASSVGLGPPNEQFF. The CDR3 region has the DNA TGCGCCAGCTCAGTGGGACTAGGGCCCCCGAATGAGCAGTTCTTC.